The rows below give T cell receptor beta chains drawn from one sample of a study of radiotherapy plus CTLA-4 blockade in lung cancer. The data were produced by immunoSEQ multiplex PCR, yet TCRdb's version contains in-frame clones alone and is incomplete. Of 90,000 to 130,000 clones listed, 81% were seen once; the top ten hold 3.3%. The specimen comprised peripheral blood, sampled from a patient treated with radiotherapy plus ipilimumab. The receptors stem from a human donor with non-small cell lung cancer that progressed on radiotherapy plus ipilimumab. Some clones in this sample may be carry-over from other donors' samples. The conserved cysteine and the conserved F or W are not part of the CDR3 here. Each record gives: V gene, clone size, J gene, CDR3 protein. Only part of the rows carry a size: once, few, many, or a class if the clone is expanded.

TRBV28	NA	TRBJ2-7	ASSLNRGPAY
TRBV6-1	NA	TRBJ2-3	ASSVRGSNTQY
TRBV5-1	NA	TRBJ2-5	ASSLYGTGQETQY
TRBV2	NA	TRBJ2-2	ASSLRGQGFTGELF
TRBV7-6	NA	TRBJ2-1	ASTLGPSLKYNEQF
TRBV27	NA	TRBJ2-7	ASSLGRALGSEQY
TRBV9	NA	TRBJ2-2	ASSVVGLNTGELF
TRBV5-6	NA	TRBJ1-5	ASSSGQGASQPQH
TRBV5-1	NA	TRBJ2-2	ASSLNLGTGGSGELF
TRBV5-8	once	TRBJ2-2	ASSLGLFRVGTNTGELF
TRBV6-6	NA	TRBJ2-7	ASSSRTESYEQY
TRBV13	few	TRBJ1-4	ASSDRDQSNEKLF
TRBV4-2	few	TRBJ2-1	ASSQDGVAGYNEQF
TRBV11-3	few	TRBJ2-3	ASSLGGDTDTQY
TRBV29-1	NA	TRBJ2-7	SVYGDTSYEQY
TRBV10-3	few	TRBJ1-1	AIRGQADTEAF
TRBV2	NA	TRBJ2-3	ASSDTISTDTQY
TRBV4-1	NA	TRBJ1-2	ASSQDWAGAFGYT
TRBV5-1	NA	TRBJ2-1	ASSPGTGPPNEQF
TRBV4-1	NA	TRBJ2-7	ASSQDPRAGEQY
TRBV14	NA	TRBJ2-1	ASSPGREQF
TRBV10-3	NA	TRBJ2-2	ALGRGTGELF
TRBV6-1	NA	TRBJ2-7	ASNTLEDEQY
TRBV18	once	TRBJ1-4	ASSPQWDRRDEKLF
TRBV19	NA	TRBJ1-5	ASSIGHGGGYQPQH
TRBV7-6	NA	TRBJ2-1	ASSLSFHNEQF
TRBV28	NA	TRBJ1-2	ASRRGVDGYT
TRBV7-3	NA	TRBJ2-6	ASSQRGGLSGANVLT
TRBV7-9	NA	TRBJ1-2	ASSPVGTLIYGYT
TRBV2	NA	TRBJ2-7	ASSLAGAVDEQY
TRBV6-5	NA	TRBJ2-1	ASSYGSLTGALGQF
TRBV6-1	NA	TRBJ2-7	ASSASPGTGSSYEQY
TRBV5-1	NA	TRBJ1-1	ASSLGVLGGTEAF
TRBV2	NA	TRBJ1-2	ASRKEFIDTYGYT
TRBV28	once	TRBJ1-6	ASSLFGTVNSPLH
TRBV30	NA	TRBJ2-5	AWRSHPDWALGEETQY
TRBV7-2	NA	TRBJ2-3	ASSQRQRHLDTQY
TRBV9	NA	TRBJ1-5	ASSPGTNQPQH
TRBV4-3	NA	TRBJ1-3	ASSQDSSRNTIY
TRBV5-1	NA	TRBJ1-1	ASSAGQMNTEAF
TRBV7-9	NA	TRBJ1-3	ASSTPIGNTIY
TRBV7-3	NA	TRBJ2-7	ASSPEFRQY
TRBV7-2	NA	TRBJ1-5	ASSLDRGNQPQH
TRBV18	few	TRBJ2-7	ASSRDPYEQY
TRBV5-8	NA	TRBJ2-7	ASLRDNTPLAYEQY
TRBV19	NA	TRBJ1-2	ASSIGVGSPYGYT
TRBV19	NA	TRBJ1-4	ASTIGTSNEKLF
TRBV5-4	NA	TRBJ2-7	ASSSTGGVDEQY